These 8 T cell receptor beta chains share one sample of origin, sequenced in a study of OX40 agonist ivuxolimab in advanced cancers. The data were produced by immunoSEQ multiplex PCR, yet TCRdb's version contains in-frame clones alone and is incomplete. The table lists 45,000 to 65,000 clones, 88% of them singletons, with roughly 11% in the top ten. The sequenced sample was CD4+ or CD8+ T cells sorted from blood, obtained in a trial of the OX40 agonist ivuxolimab. These receptors originate from an adult with an advanced solid tumor such as melanoma, head and neck, liver or kidney cancer.

To note about this clone: Additional DNA sequences in this sample encode the identical CDR3. The chain has TRBV2 and TRBJ1-2; 11 bases match TRBD1. Germline V gives CDR1 SNHLY, CDR2 FYNNEI. V trimming: 3 bases; J trimming: 5 bases; junction bases outside the gene matches: 11. The CDR3 sequence is 17 residues long. The CDR3 reads CASSDFSRTGGIYGYTF. In nucleotides, the CDR3 is TGTGCCAGCAGTGACTTTAGCCGGACAGGGGGCATATATGGCTACACCTTC.

This chain connects TRBV10-3 to TRBJ2-1; 8 bases line up with TRBD1. Germline CDR1 and CDR2: ENHRY and SYGVKD. After removal of 2 bases from V and 7 bases from J, the junction contained 7 bases not matched to a gene. The CDR3 length is 15 residues. The CDR3 region is CAISEPGQGMNEQFF. The CDR3 bases are TGTGCCATCAGTGAGCCTGGACAGGGAATGAATGAGCAGTTCTTC.

The CDR3 here is CAWSNGYRVNTGELFF. In DNA form, the CDR3 reads TGTGCCTGGAGTAATGGGTACAGGGTTAACACCGGGGAGCTGTTTTTT. This chain connects TRBV30 to TRBJ2-2, with a weak D call TRBD1 (6 bases). Trimming took 2 bases from V and 2 from J, leaving 15 bases between them. This CDR3 has 16 residues. Germline CDR1 GTSNPN, CDR2 SVGIG (reference sequence).

This clone was seen only a few times. The chain couples TRBV5-5 to TRBJ1-1; tentatively, D is TRBD1 (5 bases). CDR1 SGHKS and CDR2 YYEKEE come from the germline V gene (reference sequence). This CDR3 is 13 amino acids long. V dropped 2 bases and J dropped 1 base, with 6 bases sitting between them. CDR3 in amino acids: CASSFGGNTEAFF. CDR3 bases: TGTGCCAGCAGCTTCGGGGGGAACACTGAAGCTTTCTTT.

This sequence joins TRBV21-1 and TRBJ1-1; the D call TRBD1 from the table was never checked on the DNA. TRBV21-1 is an annotated pseudogene. This CDR3 has 14 residues. The DNA for the CDR3 is TGTGCCAGCAGCTACAGGGGTCGGGGCACTGAAGCTTTCTTT. Translated, it gives CASSYRGRGTEAFF.

The chain carries TRBV6-6 and TRBJ1-6; 7 bases line up with TRBD1. The CDR3 loop spans 11 amino acids. V was clipped by 6 bases and J by 14 bases; unmatched bases: 4. CDR1 and CDR2 (germline): MNHNY, SVGAGI (reference sequence). The DNA for the CDR3 is TGTGCCAGCAGGACAGGGCAAGCCCTCCACTTT. It yields the protein CASRTGQALHF.

The CDR3 sequence is CATSSGWDTASEQYF. CDR3 bases: TGTGCCACCTCTTCCGGTTGGGACACTGCCTCGGAGCAGTACTTC. This chain uses TRBV25-1 with TRBJ2-7; the D gene is possibly TRBD1 (6 bases). The V gene's germline CDR1 is MGHDK and CDR2 SYGVNS. There are 15 residues in the CDR3. Trimming took 10 bases from V and 7 from J, leaving 26 bases between them.

In DNA, the CDR3 is TGTGCCAGCAGAGACGACGGTGACGGCACAGATACGCAGTATTTT. Protein sequence: CASRDDGDGTDTQYF. The chain couples TRBV6-4 to TRBJ2-3; D remains unclear. CDR3 length: 15 residues. V was clipped by 6 bases and J by 1 base, with 14 bases between them. In germline, CDR1 is MRHNA, CDR2 SNTAGT.